This passage covers 2 T cell receptor beta chains from one sample sequenced in a study of T cells in Graves' hyperthyroidism and ophthalmopathy. RNA transcripts were the template for amplifying TCR beta CDR3 regions. HTBI primers were used for first-round RT-PCR of the TCR CDR3. TCRdb processed the multiplex PCR reads anew with MiXCR; each CDR3 protein has one entry. The sample records 450,000 to 550,000 distinct CDR3 sequences, approximately 25% being singletons. The sequencing sample was made of blood. All receptors come from a woman aged 25 to 39 with Graves' ophthalmopathy.

This clonotype occurred many times. This sequence joins TRBV6-5 and TRBJ1-2; no clear D. Germline CDR1 MNHEY, CDR2 SVGAGI. Trimming took off 2 bases at V and 6 bases at J, with 10 bases between the two ends. This CDR3 is built from 13 residues. This CDR3 is CASSYRQVDGYTF. The CDR3 DNA reads as TGTGCCAGCAGTTACAGGCAGGTGGATGGCTACACCTTC.

This clonotype was recorded many times. The chain uses TRBV6-5 and TRBJ1-3, with a weak D call TRBD1 (5 bases). The CDR3 sequence is 16 residues long. V lost 5 bases and J 2 bases, leaving 16 bases between the germline ends. Per the germline V gene, CDR1 is MNHEY and CDR2 is SVGAGI. The CDR3 reads CASSLDGGGPGNTIYF. As DNA, the CDR3 is TGTGCCAGCAGTCTGGATGGGGGGGGACCTGGAAACACCATATATTTT.